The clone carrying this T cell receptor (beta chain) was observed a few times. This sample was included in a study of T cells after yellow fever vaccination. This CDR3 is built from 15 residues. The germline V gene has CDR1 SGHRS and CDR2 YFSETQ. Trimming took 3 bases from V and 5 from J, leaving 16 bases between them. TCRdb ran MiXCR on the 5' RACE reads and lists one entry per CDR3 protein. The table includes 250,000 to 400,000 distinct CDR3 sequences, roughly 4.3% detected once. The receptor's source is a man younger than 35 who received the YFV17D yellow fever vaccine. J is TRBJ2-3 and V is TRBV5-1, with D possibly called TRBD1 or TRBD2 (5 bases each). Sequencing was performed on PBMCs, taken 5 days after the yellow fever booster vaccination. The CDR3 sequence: CASSSGTVRLDTQYF. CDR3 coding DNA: TGCGCCAGCAGCTCCGGGACGGTGAGGTTAGATACGCAGTATTTT. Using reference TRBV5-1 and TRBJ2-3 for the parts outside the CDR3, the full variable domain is KAGVTQTPRYLIKTRGQQVTLSCSPISGHRSVSWYQQTPGQGLQFLFEYFSETQRNKGNFPGRFSGRQFSNSRSEMNVSTLELGDSALYLCASSSGTVRLDTQYFGPGTRLTVL.